This T cell receptor (beta chain) was recovered during a study of OX40 agonist ivuxolimab in advanced cancers. Clones were read by immunoSEQ multiplex PCR, and TCRdb kept only the in-frame ones, dropping some. Seen here are 70,000 to 75,000 clones, 70% to 90% observed once, and the top ten hold about 1%. Notes on the study in general: No antigen was identified for the clonally expanded peripheral T cells. There was clonal expansion of CD4+ and CD8+ blood T cells by week 6 at 0.1 to 3.0 mg/kg.

In regard to this clone: Its antigen remains unknown.

V was cut by 0 bases and J by 0 bases, with 14 bases left in between. The CDR3 sequence is 16 residues long. Looked up from germline, CDR1 is GTSNPN and CDR2 is SVGIG (reference sequence). The material sequenced was CD4+ or CD8+ T cells sorted from blood, taken in a trial of the OX40 agonist ivuxolimab. The clonotype originates from an adult with an advanced solid tumor such as melanoma, head and neck, liver or kidney cancer. The gene calls are TRBV30 and TRBJ1-1; D gene unclear. CDR3 nucleotides: TGTGCCTGGAGTGTACTCAGGATCGGCATGAACACTGAAGCTTTCTTT. It encodes CAWSVLRIGMNTEAFF.